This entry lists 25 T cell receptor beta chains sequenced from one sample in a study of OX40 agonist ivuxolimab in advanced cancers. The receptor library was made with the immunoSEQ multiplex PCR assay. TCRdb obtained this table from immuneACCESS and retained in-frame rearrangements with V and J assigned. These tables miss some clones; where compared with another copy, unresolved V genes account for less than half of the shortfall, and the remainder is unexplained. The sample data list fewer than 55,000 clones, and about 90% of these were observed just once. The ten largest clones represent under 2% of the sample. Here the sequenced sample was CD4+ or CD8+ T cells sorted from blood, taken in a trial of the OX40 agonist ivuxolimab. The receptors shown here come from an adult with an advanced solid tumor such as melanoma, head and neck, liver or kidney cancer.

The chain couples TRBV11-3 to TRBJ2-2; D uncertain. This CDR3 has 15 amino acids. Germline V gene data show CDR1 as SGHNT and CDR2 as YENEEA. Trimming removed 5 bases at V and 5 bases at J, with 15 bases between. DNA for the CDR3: TGTGCCAGCAGCCCCGGGTCCTACAAAACCGGGGAGCTGTTTTTT. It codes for CASSPGSYKTGELFF.

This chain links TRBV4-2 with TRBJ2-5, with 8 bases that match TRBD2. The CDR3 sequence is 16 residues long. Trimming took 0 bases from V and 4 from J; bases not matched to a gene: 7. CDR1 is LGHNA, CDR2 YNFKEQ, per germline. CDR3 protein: CASSQDPAGDGETQYF. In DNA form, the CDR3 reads TGTGCCAGCAGCCAAGATCCAGCGGGAGATGGAGAGACCCAGTACTTC.

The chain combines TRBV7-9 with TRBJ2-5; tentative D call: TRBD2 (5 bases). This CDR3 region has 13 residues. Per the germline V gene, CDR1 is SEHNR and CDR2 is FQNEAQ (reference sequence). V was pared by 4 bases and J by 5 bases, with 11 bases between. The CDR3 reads CASSSARGETQYF. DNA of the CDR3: TGTGCCAGCAGCTCCGCTAGAGGGGAGACCCAGTACTTC.

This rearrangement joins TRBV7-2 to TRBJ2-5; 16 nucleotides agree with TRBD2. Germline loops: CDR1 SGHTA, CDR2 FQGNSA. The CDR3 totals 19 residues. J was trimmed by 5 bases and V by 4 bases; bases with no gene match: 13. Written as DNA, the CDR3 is TGTGCCAGCAGCTGGAAAGTCGGGACTAGCGGGGGGGTTTGGGAGACCCAGTACTTC. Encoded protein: CASSWKVGTSGGVWETQYF.

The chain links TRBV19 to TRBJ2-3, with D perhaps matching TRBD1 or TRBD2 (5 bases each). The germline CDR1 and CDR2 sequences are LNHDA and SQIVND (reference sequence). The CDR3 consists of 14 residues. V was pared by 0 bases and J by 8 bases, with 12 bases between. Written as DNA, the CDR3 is TGTGCCAGTAGTATAGATATCACAGGAGGTACGCAGTATTTT. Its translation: CASSIDITGGTQYF.

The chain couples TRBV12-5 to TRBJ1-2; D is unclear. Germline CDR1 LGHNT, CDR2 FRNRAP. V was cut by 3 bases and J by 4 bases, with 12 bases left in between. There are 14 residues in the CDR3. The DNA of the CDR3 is TGTGCTAGTGGTTTAGGCAGCCTCGCCTATGGCTACACCTTC. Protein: CASGLGSLAYGYTF. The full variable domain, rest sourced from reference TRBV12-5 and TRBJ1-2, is DARVTQTPRHKVTEMGQEVTMRCQPILGHNTVFWYRQTMMQGLELLAYFRNRAPLDDSGMPKDRFSAEMPDATLATLKIQPSEPRDSAVYFCASGLGSLAYGYTFGSGTRLTVV.

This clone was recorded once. CDR3 region: CATSFRGTEAFF. CDR3 coding DNA: TGTGCCACCAGCTTCAGGGGTACTGAAGCTTTCTTT. V is TRBV19 and J is TRBJ1-1, with D perhaps matching TRBD1 (6 bases). From germline, CDR1 is LNHDA and CDR2 SQIVND (reference sequence). CDR3 size: 12 residues. The V and J ends lost 10 bases and 5 bases respectively, with 14 bases between them.

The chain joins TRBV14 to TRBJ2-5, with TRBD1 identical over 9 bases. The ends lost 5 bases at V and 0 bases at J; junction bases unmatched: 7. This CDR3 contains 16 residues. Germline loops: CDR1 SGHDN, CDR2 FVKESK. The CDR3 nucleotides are TGTGCCAGCAGCAAAAACAGGGGGCTTGACCAAGAGACCCAGTACTTC. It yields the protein CASSKNRGLDQETQYF.

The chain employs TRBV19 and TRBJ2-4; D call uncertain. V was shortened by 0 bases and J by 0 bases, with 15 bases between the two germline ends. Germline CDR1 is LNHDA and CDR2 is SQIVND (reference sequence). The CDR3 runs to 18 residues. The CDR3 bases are TGTGCCAGTAGTATAGATCTCGAGGTCAGTCTAGCCAAAAACATTCAGTACTTC. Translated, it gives CASSIDLEVSLAKNIQYF.

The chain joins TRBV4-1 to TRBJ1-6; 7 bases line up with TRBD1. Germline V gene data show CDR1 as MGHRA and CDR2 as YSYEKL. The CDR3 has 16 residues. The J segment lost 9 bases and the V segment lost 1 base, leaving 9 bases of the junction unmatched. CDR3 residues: CASSQGVTGKGSPLHF. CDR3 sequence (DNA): TGCGCCAGCAGCCAAGGGGTGACAGGGAAGGGTTCACCCCTCCACTTT.

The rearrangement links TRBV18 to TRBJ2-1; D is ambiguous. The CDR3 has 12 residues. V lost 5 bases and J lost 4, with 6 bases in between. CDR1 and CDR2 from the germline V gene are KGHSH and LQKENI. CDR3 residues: CASSDRYNEQFF. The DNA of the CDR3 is TGTGCCAGCTCAGACCGTTACAATGAGCAGTTCTTC.

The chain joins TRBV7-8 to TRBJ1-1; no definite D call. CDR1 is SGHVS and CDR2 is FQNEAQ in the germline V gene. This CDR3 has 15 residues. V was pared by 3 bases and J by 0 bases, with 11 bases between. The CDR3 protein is CASSLGGIVNTEAFF. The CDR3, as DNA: TGTGCCAGCAGCTTGGGTGGGATTGTGAACACTGAAGCTTTCTTT.

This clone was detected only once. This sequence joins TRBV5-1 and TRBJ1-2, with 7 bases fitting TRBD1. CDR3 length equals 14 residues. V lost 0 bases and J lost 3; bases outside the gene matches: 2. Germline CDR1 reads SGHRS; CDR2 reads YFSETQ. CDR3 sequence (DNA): TGCGCCAGCAGCTTGGGACAGGGTTACTATGGCTACACCTTC. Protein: CASSLGQGYYGYTF.

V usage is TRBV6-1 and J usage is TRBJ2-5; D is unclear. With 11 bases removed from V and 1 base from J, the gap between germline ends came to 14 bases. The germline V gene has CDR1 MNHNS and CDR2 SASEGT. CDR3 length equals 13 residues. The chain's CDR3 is CAGSYGFQETQYF. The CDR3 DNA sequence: TGTGCCGGCTCGTACGGGTTCCAAGAGACCCAGTACTTC.

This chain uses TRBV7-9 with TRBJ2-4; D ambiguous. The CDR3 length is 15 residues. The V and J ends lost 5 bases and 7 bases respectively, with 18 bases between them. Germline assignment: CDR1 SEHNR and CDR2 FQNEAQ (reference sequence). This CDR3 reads CASSPDRADLNIQYF. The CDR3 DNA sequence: TGTGCCAGCAGCCCAGATAGGGCCGACTTGAACATTCAGTACTTC.

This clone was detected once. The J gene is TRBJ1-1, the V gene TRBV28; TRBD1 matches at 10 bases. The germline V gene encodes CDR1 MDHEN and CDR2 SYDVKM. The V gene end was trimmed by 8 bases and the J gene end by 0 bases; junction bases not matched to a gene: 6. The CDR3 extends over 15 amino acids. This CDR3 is CASPPGTGVNTEAFF. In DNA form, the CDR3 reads TGTGCCAGCCCTCCCGGGACAGGGGTGAACACTGAAGCTTTCTTT.

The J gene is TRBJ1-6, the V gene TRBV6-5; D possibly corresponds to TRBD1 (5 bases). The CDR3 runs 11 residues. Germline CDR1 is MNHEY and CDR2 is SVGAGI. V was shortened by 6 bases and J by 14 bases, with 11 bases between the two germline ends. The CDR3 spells CASRSQASLHF. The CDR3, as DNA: TGTGCCAGCAGGTCACAGGCTTCCCTCCACTTT.

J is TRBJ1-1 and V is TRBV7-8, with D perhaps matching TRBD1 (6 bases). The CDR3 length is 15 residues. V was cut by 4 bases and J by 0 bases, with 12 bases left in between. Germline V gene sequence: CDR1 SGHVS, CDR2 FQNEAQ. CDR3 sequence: CASSSPQGMNTEAFF. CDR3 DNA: TGTGCCAGCAGCTCCCCCCAGGGGATGAACACTGAAGCTTTCTTT.

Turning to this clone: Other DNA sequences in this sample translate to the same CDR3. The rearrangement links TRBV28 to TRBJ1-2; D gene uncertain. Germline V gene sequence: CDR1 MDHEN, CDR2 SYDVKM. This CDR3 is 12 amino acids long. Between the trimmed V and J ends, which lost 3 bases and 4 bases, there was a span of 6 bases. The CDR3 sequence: CASSLRGYGYTF. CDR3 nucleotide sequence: TGTGCCAGCAGTTTGCGCGGCTATGGCTACACCTTC.

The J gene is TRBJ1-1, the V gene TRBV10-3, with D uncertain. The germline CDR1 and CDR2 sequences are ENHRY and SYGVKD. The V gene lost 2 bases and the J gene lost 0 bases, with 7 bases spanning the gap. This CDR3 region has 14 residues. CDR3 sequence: CAISEAGMNTEAFF. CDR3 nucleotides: TGTGCCATCAGTGAGGCGGGTATGAACACTGAAGCTTTCTTT.

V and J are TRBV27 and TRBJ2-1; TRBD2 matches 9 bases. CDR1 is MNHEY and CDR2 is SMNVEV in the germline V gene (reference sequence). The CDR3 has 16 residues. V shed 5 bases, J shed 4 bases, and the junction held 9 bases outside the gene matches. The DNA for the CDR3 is TGTGCCAGCAGTCTCAAGGGCGGGAGGGCTTACAATGAGCAGTTCTTC. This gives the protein CASSLKGGRAYNEQFF.

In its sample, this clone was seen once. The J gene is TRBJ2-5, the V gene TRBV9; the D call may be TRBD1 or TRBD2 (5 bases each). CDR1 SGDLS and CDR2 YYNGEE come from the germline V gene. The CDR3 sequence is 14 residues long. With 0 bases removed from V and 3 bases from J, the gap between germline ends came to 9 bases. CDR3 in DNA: TGTGCCAGCAGCGTAGGACAGACTAAAGAGACCCAGTACTTC. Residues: CASSVGQTKETQYF.

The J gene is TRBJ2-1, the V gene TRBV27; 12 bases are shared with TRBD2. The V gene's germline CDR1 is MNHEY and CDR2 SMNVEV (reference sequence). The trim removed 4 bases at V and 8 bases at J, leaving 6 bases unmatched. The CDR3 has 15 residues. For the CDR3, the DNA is TGTGCCAGCAGTTCACTAGCGGGAGGAGGGGATGAGCAGTTCTTC. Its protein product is CASSSLAGGGDEQFF.

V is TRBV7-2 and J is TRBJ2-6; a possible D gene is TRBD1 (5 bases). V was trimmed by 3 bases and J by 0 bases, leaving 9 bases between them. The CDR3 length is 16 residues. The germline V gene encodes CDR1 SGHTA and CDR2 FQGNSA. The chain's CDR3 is CASSFQGVSGANVLTF. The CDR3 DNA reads TGTGCCAGCAGCTTCCAGGGTGTCTCTGGGGCCAACGTCCTGACTTTC.

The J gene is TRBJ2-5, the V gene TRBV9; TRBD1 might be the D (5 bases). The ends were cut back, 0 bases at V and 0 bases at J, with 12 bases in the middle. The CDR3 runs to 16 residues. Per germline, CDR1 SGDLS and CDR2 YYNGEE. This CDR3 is CASSVDAGYDQETQYF. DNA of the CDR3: TGTGCCAGCAGCGTAGACGCAGGGTATGACCAAGAGACCCAGTACTTC.